The 24 T cell receptor beta chains listed next were all sequenced from one sample in a study of T cells after yellow fever vaccination. TCRdb re-called the 5' RACE reads with MiXCR, one entry per CDR3 protein. Of under 200,000 distinct CDR3 sequences in the sample, approximately 9.9% were seen once. The sequencing here drew on CD8+ T cells sorted from PBMCs, taken 15 days after the yellow fever booster vaccination. These receptors all stem from a young man who received the YFV17D yellow fever vaccine.

This rearrangement joins TRBV20-1 to TRBJ2-7; a possible D gene is TRBD1 (6 bases). The germline CDR1 and CDR2 sequences are DFQATT and SNEGSKA (reference sequence). The CDR3 length is 15 residues. Trimming took off 0 bases at V and 4 bases at J, with 16 bases between the two ends. CDR3 coding DNA: TGCAGTGCTAGAGATATATCGGGACATACATACGAGCAGTACTTC. Its protein is CSARDISGHTYEQYF.

In this sample, this clonotype turned up a few times. The chain employs TRBV29-1 and TRBJ1-2; D gene unclear. The CDR3 consists of 9 residues. The germline V gene has CDR1 SQVTM and CDR2 ANQGSEA. V was shortened by 7 bases and J by 9 bases, with 9 bases between the two germline ends. DNA of the CDR3: TGCAGCGCGGGGTCCAGCTACACCTTC. Residues: CSAGSSYTF.

The rearrangement joins TRBV20-1 to TRBJ1-2; D perhaps matches TRBD1 (5 bases). Trimming stripped 6 bases from V and 4 bases from J, with 21 bases between. Germline V lookup: CDR1 DFQATT, CDR2 SNEGSKA (reference sequence). The CDR3 is 15 amino acids. CDR3 residues: CSAPPEDTSFYGYTF. Here the CDR3 DNA reads TGCAGTGCCCCTCCCGAGGACACGAGTTTCTATGGCTACACCTTC.

The chain is built from TRBV7-9 and TRBJ2-5; D is perhaps TRBD1 (6 bases). CDR3 size: 16 residues. Germline CDR1 and CDR2: SEHNR and FQNEAQ (reference sequence). Trimming shortened V by 3 bases and J by 5 bases, and 19 bases separated the two germline ends. The CDR3 nucleotides read TGTGCCAGCAGCTTCTTGGACAGTCCGCAGGGGGAGACCCAGTACTTC. Translation gives CASSFLDSPQGETQYF.

The V call is TRBV6-5, the J call TRBJ2-1, with 12 nucleotides matching TRBD2. This CDR3 spans 14 amino acids. Germline CDR1 and CDR2: MNHEY and SVGAGI. V trimming: 2 bases; J trimming: 10 bases; junction bases outside the gene matches: 3. The CDR3 DNA reads TGTGCCAGCAGTTACCTCGGGACTAGCGGGGAGCAGTTCTTC. This encodes CASSYLGTSGEQFF.

This clonotype was counted a few times. The chain recombines TRBV5-1 with TRBJ1-4, with TRBD1 as a possible D gene (5 bases). Trimming pared 1 base from V and 7 bases from J, leaving 14 bases between. Per germline, CDR1 SGHRS and CDR2 YFSETQ. This CDR3 is built from 15 residues. This CDR3 is CASSLIGRGTEKLFF. CDR3 nucleotide sequence: TGCGCCAGCAGCTTGATCGGGAGGGGAACTGAAAAACTGTTTTTT. The variable domain in full, with the rest retrieved from reference TRBV5-1 and TRBJ1-4, is KAGVTQTPRYLIKTRGQQVTLSCSPISGHRSVSWYQQTPGQGLQFLFEYFSETQRNKGNFPGRFSGRQFSNSRSEMNVSTLELGDSALYLCASSLIGRGTEKLFFGSGTQLSVL.

In DNA, the CDR3 is TGCGCCAGCAGCCAAGGTCCAGGCAAAGACACTGAAGCTTTCTTT. It yields the protein CASSQGPGKDTEAFF. The chain is built from TRBV4-1 and TRBJ1-1; D gene uncertain. V lost 1 base and J 3 bases, leaving 12 bases between the germline ends. CDR3 length: 15 amino acids. Per germline, CDR1 MGHRA and CDR2 YSYEKL.

This clonotype was counted between two and nine times. V is TRBV7-8 and J is TRBJ2-7, with D perhaps TRBD1 or TRBD2 (5 bases each). This CDR3 contains 15 residues. Germline assignment: CDR1 SGHVS and CDR2 FQNEAQ. V was trimmed by 4 bases and J by 0 bases, leaving 13 bases between them. The CDR3 loop is CASSSRWGSSYEQYF. CDR3 nucleotides: TGTGCCAGCAGCTCCCGGTGGGGGAGCTCCTACGAGCAGTACTTC.

The V gene is TRBV28, the J gene TRBJ2-3; 10 bases line up with TRBD2. The CDR3 has 17 amino acids. CDR1 and CDR2 (germline): MDHEN, SYDVKM. After removal of 5 bases from V and 1 base from J, the junction contained 9 bases not matched to a gene. The CDR3 bases are TGTGCCAGCAGTAACCCTAGCGGGGGTGTTCGCACAGATACGCAGTATTTT. Protein: CASSNPSGGVRTDTQYF.

V gene TRBV7-9 combines with J gene TRBJ2-6; D tentatively reads TRBD1 or TRBD2 (5 bases each). Germline V CDR1 and CDR2: SEHNR, FQNEAQ (reference sequence). Between the trimmed V and J ends, which lost 4 bases and 0 bases, there was a span of 13 bases. This CDR3 is built from 17 residues. The CDR3 DNA follows: TGTGCCAGCAGCTGGGACCGTGCTACCTCTGGGGCCAACGTCCTGACTTTC. The encoded protein is CASSWDRATSGANVLTF.

This sequence joins TRBV19 and TRBJ1-4; D may be TRBD1 (5 bases). Trimming left V 4 bases short and J 6 bases short, with 21 bases between. Germline V CDR1 and CDR2: LNHDA, SQIVND (reference sequence). This CDR3 spans 17 amino acids. CDR3 region: CASSSLIRDRKDEKLFF. DNA of the CDR3: TGTGCCAGTAGTAGTCTAATCCGGGACCGAAAAGATGAAAAACTGTTTTTT.

This clonotype was seen many times. The genes are TRBV12-3 or TRBV12-4 and TRBJ1-4, with D unclear. V was trimmed by 3 bases and J by 3 bases, leaving 8 bases between them. The CDR3 totals 14 residues. The CDR3 spells CASSLAEANEKLFF. The CDR3, as DNA: TGTGCCAGCAGTTTGGCTGAAGCTAATGAAAAACTGTTTTTT.

This chain connects TRBV5-1 to TRBJ2-7; D is undetermined. The CDR3 consists of 12 residues. Germline CDR1 is SGHRS and CDR2 is YFSETQ. With 2 bases removed from V and 6 bases from J, the gap between germline ends came to 9 bases. The CDR3 is CASSLLGLEQYF. CDR3 sequence (DNA): TGCGCCAGCAGCTTATTAGGTCTCGAGCAGTACTTC.

Only a few counts were recorded for this clonotype. The chain couples TRBV27 to TRBJ2-7; the match to TRBD1 covers 10 bases. V shed 3 bases, J shed 4 bases, and the junction held 6 bases outside the gene matches. Per germline, CDR1 MNHEY and CDR2 SMNVEV (reference sequence). This CDR3 has 15 residues. The CDR3 DNA follows: TGTGCCAGCAGTTTTAAGGGACAGGGGAGATACGAGCAGTACTTC. Translated: CASSFKGQGRYEQYF.

The V call is TRBV5-5, the J call TRBJ1-4, with D perhaps matching TRBD1 (6 bases). In germline, CDR1 is SGHKS, CDR2 YYEKEE (reference sequence). This CDR3 comprises 15 residues. V was cut by 4 bases and J by 8 bases, with 18 bases left in between. In nucleotides, the CDR3 is TGTGCCAGCAGCGAATACTGGAGGGGGAACGAAAAACTGTTTTTT. Residues: CASSEYWRGNEKLFF.

This clonotype has a handful of counts. The J gene is TRBJ1-2, the V gene TRBV27; weak D call: TRBD1 (5 bases). Trimming removed 3 bases at V and 4 bases at J, with 12 bases between. This CDR3 has 14 residues. Looked up from germline, CDR1 is MNHEY and CDR2 is SMNVEV (reference sequence). The CDR3 coding sequence is TGTGCCAGCAGTTTTGGGACCGGGGGCTATGGCTACACCTTC. Translating it yields CASSFGTGGYGYTF.

This clonotype was counted between two and nine times. The chain combines TRBV2 with TRBJ2-3, with D possibly being TRBD1 (6 bases). Germline assignment: CDR1 SNHLY and CDR2 FYNNEI. The V end lost 7 bases, the J end lost 2 bases, and 13 bases lay between the germline ends. The CDR3 runs to 14 residues. The CDR3 loop is CASKKPGDTDTQYF. The DNA for the CDR3 is TGTGCCAGCAAAAAACCAGGGGACACAGATACGCAGTATTTT.

This clonotype occurred a few times. This chain links TRBV6-2 or TRBV6-3 with TRBJ1-2; D remains ambiguous. Germline CDR1 is MNHEY and CDR2 is SVGEGT. The ends were cut back, 5 bases at V and 0 bases at J, with 13 bases in the middle. The CDR3 sequence is 15 residues long. CDR3 DNA: TGTGCCAGCAGTGGACGAGACGGGGCTAACTATGGCTACACCTTC. Its protein is CASSGRDGANYGYTF.

J is TRBJ1-2 and V is TRBV4-1; no clear D. The CDR3 has 14 amino acids. The germline V and J ends were trimmed by 0 bases and 4 bases, with 9 bases remaining between them. Per germline, CDR1 MGHRA and CDR2 YSYEKL. CDR3 amino acids: CASSQDGSLYGYTF. DNA of the CDR3: TGCGCCAGCAGCCAAGATGGCAGCCTCTATGGCTACACCTTC.

The genes are TRBV12-5 and TRBJ2-1, with D tentatively TRBD1 or TRBD2 (5 bases each). V lost 0 bases and J lost 12, with 9 bases in between. The CDR3 totals 12 residues. The V gene's germline CDR1 is LGHNT and CDR2 FRNRAP. The CDR3: CASGLVRDPQFF. CDR3 in DNA: TGTGCTAGTGGTTTGGTCCGGGACCCGCAGTTCTTC.

The sample holds many counts of this clonotype. The gene calls are TRBV9 and TRBJ2-1, with no clear D. Trimming took off 3 bases at V and 3 bases at J, with 16 bases between the two ends. From germline, CDR1 is SGDLS and CDR2 YYNGEE. The CDR3 extends over 16 amino acids. The CDR3 is CASSAGDGYLYNEQFF. CDR3 DNA sequence: TGTGCCAGCAGCGCGGGCGACGGATACCTCTACAATGAGCAGTTCTTC.

CDR3 region: CSAREQGNGSPLHF. The CDR3 DNA reads as TGCAGTGCTAGAGAACAGGGGAATGGTTCACCCCTCCACTTT. The chain employs TRBV20-1 and TRBJ1-6, with 7 bases fitting TRBD1. V lost 0 bases and J lost 9; bases outside the gene matches: 5. The length of the CDR3 is 14 residues. Germline-derived CDR1 and CDR2 are DFQATT and SNEGSKA (reference sequence).

This clonotype appeared a few times. The rearrangement joins TRBV9 to TRBJ2-4; unclear D gene. The CDR3 has 14 amino acids. CDR1 SGDLS and CDR2 YYNGEE come from the germline V gene. The V end was cut by 3 bases, the J end by 6 bases, with 13 bases between. The CDR3 protein is CASSGPGWGNIQYF. CDR3 DNA sequence: TGTGCCAGCAGCGGCCCCGGGTGGGGAAACATTCAGTACTTC.

This clonotype was counted at least ten times. The chain has TRBV4-1 and TRBJ2-2; D gene unclear. The CDR3 covers 15 residues. V lost 0 bases, J lost 1 base, and 6 bases lay in between. Germline assignment: CDR1 MGHRA and CDR2 YSYEKL. The chain's CDR3 is CASSQEVGNTGELFF. The CDR3 DNA is TGCGCCAGCAGCCAAGAAGTTGGGAACACCGGGGAGCTGTTTTTT.